These 11 T cell receptor beta chains originate from one sample sequenced in a study of blood T cell repertoires in COVID-19. Profiled with immunoSEQ multiplex PCR; TCRdb holds only in-frame clones, not every one. The sample lists about 74,000 clones, approximately 80% occurring once. Sequencing was carried out using peripheral blood. The receptors derive from a human donor in a cohort sampled during active COVID-19.

The rearrangement links TRBV5-6 to TRBJ1-6, with a weak D call TRBD1 (5 bases). CDR1 and CDR2 (germline): SGHDT, YYEEEE. V lost 0 bases and J lost 5, with 6 bases in between. This CDR3 spans 14 amino acids. The CDR3 sequence is CASSLGQNNSPLHF. CDR3 nucleotides: TGTGCCAGCAGCTTGGGACAGAATAATTCACCCCTCCACTTT.

This clone was seen just once. The genes are TRBV19 and TRBJ2-7, with 9 nucleotides matching TRBD1. V lost 4 bases to trimming and J lost 2 bases; unmatched junction nucleotides: 6. Germline V gene lookup returns CDR1 LNHDA and CDR2 SQIVND (reference sequence). The length of the CDR3 is 15 residues. The CDR3 DNA reads as TGTGCCAGTAGTAAGCGGGACAGGGAAACCTACGAGCAGTACTTC. Its translation: CASSKRDRETYEQYF.

The CDR3 spells CASSQGVAETQYF. The CDR3 DNA follows: TGTGCCAGCAGCCAAGGGGTAGCAGAGACCCAGTACTTC. The chain recombines TRBV3-1 (or the pseudogene TRBV3-2) with TRBJ2-5; D unresolved. V was trimmed by 1 base and J by 4 bases, leaving 7 bases between them. Germline V CDR1 and CDR2: LGHDT, YNNKEL (reference sequence). The CDR3 is 13 amino acids.

The chain couples TRBV19 to TRBJ2-2; D might be TRBD1 (5 bases). The V gene's germline CDR1 is LNHDA and CDR2 SQIVND (reference sequence). The CDR3 extends over 14 amino acids. Trimming pared 9 bases from V and 0 bases from J, leaving 11 bases between. CDR3 protein: CASKGQANTGELFF. The CDR3 DNA reads as TGTGCCAGCAAGGGGCAGGCGAACACCGGGGAGCTGTTTTTT.

This rearrangement joins TRBV5-6 to TRBJ2-7, with D maybe TRBD1 (5 bases). Germline V gene data show CDR1 as SGHDT and CDR2 as YYEEEE. V was clipped by 4 bases and J by 5 bases, with 13 bases between them. The CDR3 extends over 13 amino acids. The CDR3 is CASSLWGPNEQYF. The CDR3 DNA is TGTGCCAGCAGCCTGTGGGGCCCAAACGAGCAGTACTTC.

The chain has TRBV28 and TRBJ2-2; TRBD1 is a possible D gene (5 bases). Trimming left V 8 bases short and J 1 base short, with 11 bases between. CDR1 is MDHEN, CDR2 SYDVKM, per germline. This CDR3 region has 14 residues. CDR3 sequence reads: CASPGRRNTGELFF. Here the CDR3 DNA reads TGTGCCAGCCCAGGGCGAAGGAACACCGGGGAGCTGTTTTTT.

The chain has TRBV5-6 and TRBJ2-7; TRBD1 matches 8 bases. V gave up 2 bases and J gave up 2 bases; unmatched junction bases: 9. The CDR3 has 16 amino acids. Germline V gene data show CDR1 as SGHDT and CDR2 as YYEEEE. The CDR3 reads CASSFGGQGTTYEQYF. CDR3 sequence (DNA): TGTGCCAGCAGCTTCGGCGGACAGGGCACCACCTACGAGCAGTACTTC.

The rearrangement joins TRBV18 to TRBJ1-5; no reliable D call. Germline V gene data show CDR1 as KGHSH and CDR2 as LQKENI. This CDR3 spans 15 amino acids. Trimming stripped 2 bases from V and 5 bases from J, with 13 bases between. CDR3 loop: CASSPGQPVHQPQHF. CDR3 sequence (DNA): TGTGCCAGCTCACCAGGGCAGCCTGTGCATCAGCCCCAGCATTTT.

This clone was picked up one time. This chain connects TRBV27 to TRBJ2-7, with D maybe TRBD1 (6 bases). The CDR3 has 14 amino acids. Trimming shortened V by 3 bases and J by 2 bases, and 11 bases separated the two germline ends. Germline loops: CDR1 MNHEY, CDR2 SMNVEV (reference sequence). CDR3 region: CASSLAQGPYEQYF. The CDR3 DNA follows: TGTGCCAGCAGTTTGGCCCAGGGGCCCTACGAGCAGTACTTC.

This clone was detected a few times. The rearrangement links TRBV19 to TRBJ2-7; maybe TRBD1 (6 bases). Trimming pared 4 bases from V and 3 bases from J, leaving 10 bases between. CDR3 length: 13 residues. CDR1 and CDR2 (germline): LNHDA, SQIVND (reference sequence). The CDR3 loop reads CASSKQGFYEQYF. The CDR3 coding sequence is TGTGCCAGTAGTAAACAGGGCTTCTACGAGCAGTACTTC. Complete variable domain (other parts from reference TRBV19 and TRBJ2-7): DGGITQSPKYLFRKEGQNVTLSCEQNLNHDAMYWYRQDPGQGLRLIYYSQIVNDFQKGDIAEGYSVSREKKESFPLTVTSAQKNPTAFYLCASSKQGFYEQYFGPGTRLTVT.

The chain recombines TRBV28 with TRBJ1-5; D might be TRBD1 (6 bases). The CDR3 is made up of 14 amino acids. Germline assignment: CDR1 MDHEN and CDR2 SYDVKM. Trimming took 5 bases from V and 4 from J, leaving 12 bases between them. The CDR3 loop reads CASSITGRNQPQHF. The CDR3, as DNA: TGTGCCAGCAGTATCACAGGGAGAAATCAGCCCCAGCATTTT. Combining the CDR3 with reference TRBV28 and TRBJ1-5 gives the whole variable domain DVKVTQSSRYLVKRTGEKVFLECVQDMDHENMFWYRQDPGLGLRLIYFSYDVKMKEKGDIPEGYSVSREKKERFSLILESASTNQTSMYLCASSITGRNQPQHFGDGTRLSIL.